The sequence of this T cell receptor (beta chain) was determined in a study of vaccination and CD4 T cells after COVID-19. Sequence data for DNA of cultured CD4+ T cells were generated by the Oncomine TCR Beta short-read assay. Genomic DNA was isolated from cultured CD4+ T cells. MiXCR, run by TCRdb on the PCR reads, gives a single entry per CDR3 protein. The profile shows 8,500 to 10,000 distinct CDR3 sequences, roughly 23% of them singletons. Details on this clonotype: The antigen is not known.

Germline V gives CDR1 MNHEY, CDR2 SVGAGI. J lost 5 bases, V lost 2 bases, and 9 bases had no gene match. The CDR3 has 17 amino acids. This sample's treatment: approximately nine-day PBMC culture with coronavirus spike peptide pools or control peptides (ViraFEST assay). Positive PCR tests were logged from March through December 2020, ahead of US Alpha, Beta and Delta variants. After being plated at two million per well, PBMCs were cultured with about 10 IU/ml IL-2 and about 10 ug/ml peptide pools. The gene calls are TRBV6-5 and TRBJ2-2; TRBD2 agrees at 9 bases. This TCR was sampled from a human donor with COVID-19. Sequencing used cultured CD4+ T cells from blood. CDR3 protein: CASSYAAGGRVTGELFF. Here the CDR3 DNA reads TGTGCCAGCAGTTACGCCGCGGGGGGGAGGGTGACCGGGGAGCTGTTTTTT.